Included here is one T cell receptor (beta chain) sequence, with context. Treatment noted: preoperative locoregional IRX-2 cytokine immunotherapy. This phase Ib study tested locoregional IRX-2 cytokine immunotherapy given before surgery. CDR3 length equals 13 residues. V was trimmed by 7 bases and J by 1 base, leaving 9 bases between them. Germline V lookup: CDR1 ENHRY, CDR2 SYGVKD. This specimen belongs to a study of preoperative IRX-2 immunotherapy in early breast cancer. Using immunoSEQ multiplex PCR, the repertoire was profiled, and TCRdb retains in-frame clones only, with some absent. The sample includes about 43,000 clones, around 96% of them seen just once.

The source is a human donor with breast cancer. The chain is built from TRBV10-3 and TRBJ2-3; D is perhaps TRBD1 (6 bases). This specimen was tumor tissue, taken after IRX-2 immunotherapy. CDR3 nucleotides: TGTGCCATCACCAAGGGGGGCACAGATACGCAGTATTTT. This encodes CAITKGGTDTQYF.